A selection of T cell receptor beta chains follows, all from one sample in a study of identical twins. TCRdb called the 5' RACE reads again in MiXCR, with one record for every CDR3 protein. Among 250,000 or so distinct CDR3 sequences, roughly 7% were seen once, and the ten largest hold roughly 3.4%. The same sample was also used in a study of yellow fever vaccine responses in identical twins.

Sequencing used memory (CD45RO+) T cells sorted from blood. Receptors originate from a young woman in good health. The CDR3 runs from the conserved cysteine through the conserved F or W. A D gene is named only where the DNA matches it firmly.

V gene	D gene	J gene	CDR3 protein
TRBV12-3/TRBV12-4	TRBD1	TRBJ2-3	CASSGQENTDTQYF
TRBV3-1	.	TRBJ1-2	CASSPSGERNGYTF
TRBV27	.	TRBJ2-1	CASSWGSYNEQFF
TRBV20-1	.	TRBJ1-2	CSAKRGGNGGYTF
TRBV2	TRBD2	TRBJ2-1	CASNELAGVTHEQFF
TRBV29-1	TRBD1	TRBJ2-2	CSVGQANTGELFF
TRBV5-1	.	TRBJ2-5	CASSRGPDQETQYF
TRBV3-1	TRBD1	TRBJ2-5	CASSPGTGGIRETQYF
TRBV27	TRBD1	TRBJ1-2	CASSSDRGRNYGYTF
TRBV9	.	TRBJ2-1	CASSVNVGHEQFF
TRBV7-6	.	TRBJ2-5	CASSLFHRAQGNQETQYF
TRBV2	.	TRBJ2-6	CASTGTESFSGANVLTF
TRBV15	.	TRBJ2-5	CATSRVSQQETQYF
TRBV28	.	TRBJ2-1	CASGGDRIRNEQFF
TRBV7-6	TRBD1	TRBJ2-1	CASSLQGAAYNEQFF
TRBV5-1	TRBD2	TRBJ2-1	CASSSLAGGPWWQFF
TRBV27	TRBD1	TRBJ1-4	CASGQGGGEKLFF
TRBV28	.	TRBJ2-1	CASSLFRDWDYNEQFF
TRBV7-6	.	TRBJ2-3	CASSFTISGDRPTDTQYF
TRBV20-1	TRBD2	TRBJ2-3	CSARRGTSGFLTDTQYF
TRBV6-5	.	TRBJ2-7	CASTSISSYEQYF
TRBV4-1	.	TRBJ1-1	CASSQDVRGDTEAFF
TRBV4-1	.	TRBJ2-5	CASSQEILGTQYF
TRBV4-2	TRBD2	TRBJ2-7	CASSQEGLAGDYEQYF
TRBV5-1	TRBD2	TRBJ2-1	CASSLGGTSGEQFF
TRBV7-6	TRBD2	TRBJ2-1	CASSATLAGTTYNEQFF
TRBV10-2	TRBD2	TRBJ2-7	CASSESTRGLLSYEQYF
TRBV12-3/TRBV12-4	TRBD1	TRBJ1-6	CASSRAPTGRAPLHF
TRBV5-6	TRBD1	TRBJ2-4	CASSLDGTVQNIQYF
TRBV12-3/TRBV12-4	.	TRBJ1-2	CASSQGTRARGYTF
TRBV5-1	.	TRBJ2-2	CASSLKIQTGELFF
TRBV5-1	.	TRBJ2-2	CASSLRGTSNTGELFF
TRBV12-3/TRBV12-4	.	TRBJ2-2	CASTDVRGNTGELFF
TRBV6-4	.	TRBJ1-5	CASSDTPGNRPQHF
TRBV12-3/TRBV12-4	TRBD1	TRBJ1-1	CASSRDRGTTEAFF
TRBV20-1	.	TRBJ2-1	CSARYGLGEQFF
TRBV6-1	.	TRBJ1-4	CASSEAAATNEKLFF
TRBV7-3	TRBD2	TRBJ2-1	CASSPRLAGGPNEQFF
TRBV6-4	TRBD2	TRBJ2-2	CASSEIGTSSTGELFF
TRBV10-2	.	TRBJ2-1	CASSESLGEQFF
TRBV6-5	.	TRBJ2-6	CASSHRGVTFSGANVLTF
TRBV20-1	.	TRBJ1-6	CSASHEPMKDSSPLHF
TRBV11-2	TRBD2	TRBJ2-1	CASSPQTSLSGAHFF
TRBV12-3/TRBV12-4	TRBD2	TRBJ2-1	CASTRLAGVNEQFF
TRBV12-3/TRBV12-4	.	TRBJ2-5	CASVKSLGGGETQYF
TRBV6-1	.	TRBJ1-2	CASSEIGRTNYGYTF
TRBV3-1	.	TRBJ2-2	CASSQDSFRELFF
TRBV6-1	.	TRBJ1-1	CASTGQMNTEAFF
TRBV7-3	.	TRBJ2-2	CASSLNVAANTGELFF
TRBV12-3/TRBV12-4	TRBD2	TRBJ2-5	CAICPLAGVRGEETQYF
TRBV3-1	.	TRBJ1-2	CASSQAGGFYTF
TRBV27	.	TRBJ2-5	CASSSNEAGKETQYF
TRBV24-1	.	TRBJ2-1	CATSDPRQPVEQFF